The source of this T cell receptor beta chain is a study of identical twins (dated by TCRdb to about 2016). Looking at the study overall: To test whether fetal clonotypes persist, the study used deep sequencing on TCR alpha and beta repertoires from monozygotic twins, unrelated adults of various ages, and cord blood. To rule out contamination, replicate twin experiments were performed at different times with different library preparation protocols.

The CDR3 runs 14 residues from the cysteine to the phenylalanine. The only DNA kept is the CDR3, 42 bases in frame from the first base. Trimming takes 6 bases from V and 5 bases from J, and the germline ends sit 16 bases apart. The germline V gene encodes CDR1 SGHTA and CDR2 FQGNSA. Concerning this clonotype: Its antigen specificity is not known. No clone much larger than this one lies a single base away; base qualities are absent.

Every donor was a healthy Caucasian. Using Miltenyi CD45RO+ enrichment and human naive T-cell isolation kits, memory (CD45RO+) and naive T cells were isolated from PBMC. What the study reported, not specific to this receptor: Recombination models systematically underestimated out-of-frame TCR alpha sharing in monozygotic twins but agreed with sharing between unrelated individuals. Compared with coincidental sharing between unrelated individuals, out-of-frame TCR alpha sequences shared between twins had an excess of sequences with low generation probability. Abundant cord blood beta clonotypes had fewer insertions, young adult naive repertoires showed a similar but weaker trend, and memory repertoires showed no such trend. Because the same donors could not be followed over many years, the conclusions depended on cross-sectional statistical analysis. A weaker excess of twin sharing was found in beta out-of-frame sequences because the signal-to-noise ratio was lowered by fewer shared sequences. Invariant T cells such as MAIT and iNKT could partly confound zero-insertion analyses, though diverse VJ usage argued against this for most clonotypes.

Receptors were amplified or captured by 5' RACE. TCRdb lists the instrument as Illumina HiSeq 2000. Template switching introduced a universal primer binding site; the final cDNA contained a unique molecular identifier, enabling accurate counting of TCR cDNA molecules. Specific primers in the conserved constant-segment region were used to synthesize first-strand cDNA for the TCR alpha and beta chains. To control for contamination, every cDNA library carried two barcodes: a SMART-Mk sample barcode plus Illumina barcodes. TruSeq adapter sequences and Illumina sample barcodes were added in two successive PCR steps. The TCR alpha and beta cDNA libraries were sequenced on the Illumina HiSeq platform using custom primers. The study's own analysis went as follows. Raw reads were processed with MiGEC to extract unique molecular identifiers, and MiXCR was used to determine CDR3 positions. For each individual, recombination models were inferred using an EM algorithm with the repgenHMM and IGoR tools. Shared clonotypes were analyzed with the tcR package in R, and sharing was normalized by the product of cloneset sizes. To study raw recombination without the effects of thymic and clonal selection, out-of-frame nonproductive sequences were analyzed. TCRdb reran the public reads through fastp at Q25 and MiXCR, keeping productive beta chains. CDR3 protein sequences are deduplicated, and each keeps its most common genes and DNA. These V and J calls rely on TCRdb rather than the paper's analysis. The sample table lists more than 200,000 distinct CDR3 sequences, around an eighth of them with a count of one. The ten largest clonotypes hold around 8.9% of the sample.

The sequence derives from a woman aged 18-29 years in good health. The sequence joins TRBV7-2 to TRBJ2-5; perhaps TRBD2 is the D gene, with 6 bases matching. Sequenced sample: memory (CD45RO+) T cells sorted from blood. The intended sense of this specimen's cell subset or site label: CD45RO+ enriched T cells. CDR3 sequence: CASRPPGGVETQYF. The nucleotide sequence reads as follows: TGTGCCAGCAGACCGCCCGGCGGGGTTGAGACCCAGTACTTC.